The rows below give T cell receptor beta chains drawn from one sample of a study of cytomegalovirus exposure and HLA in healthy donors. TCRdb's copy holds only in-frame clones and misses some; the assay was immunoSEQ multiplex PCR. The table lists over 150,000 clones, 77% of them singletons. Sequenced input: PBMCs. These receptor sequences come from a man aged 50 or older in good health and CMV-seropositive. The conserved cysteine and the conserved F or W are not part of the CDR3 here. Fields, in order: clone size, V gene, CDR3 protein. A clone size is listed for some rows: how often the clone was seen (once, few, many), or a class if it is expanded.

clone size: -; V gene: TRBV9; CDR3 protein: ASSGTIPGTGMNTGELF
clone size: -; V gene: TRBV7-2; CDR3 protein: ASSPASVVRETQY
clone size: -; V gene: TRBV28; CDR3 protein: ASSLPSGGLNEQF
clone size: -; V gene: TRBV7-6; CDR3 protein: ASSLDTQGDPYEQY
clone size: -; V gene: TRBV5-6; CDR3 protein: ASSQPGLYEQY
clone size: -; V gene: TRBV6-5; CDR3 protein: ASSQTGFFSYEQY
clone size: -; V gene: TRBV19; CDR3 protein: ASSPGQASIQETQY
clone size: -; V gene: TRBV13; CDR3 protein: ASSPPDRAYNEQF
clone size: -; V gene: TRBV6-5; CDR3 protein: ASSLIQGIPDYGYT
clone size: -; V gene: TRBV7-8; CDR3 protein: ASSPWGGLDYEQY
clone size: -; V gene: TRBV27; CDR3 protein: ASSLSGGQGMGQPQH
clone size: -; V gene: TRBV9; CDR3 protein: ASSVKVQGVTDTQY
clone size: -; V gene: TRBV4-3; CDR3 protein: ASSQAAGGQSTEAF
clone size: -; V gene: TRBV29-1; CDR3 protein: SVESFQGYEQY
clone size: -; V gene: TRBV18; CDR3 protein: ASSPPSLPQETQY
clone size: -; V gene: TRBV27; CDR3 protein: ASSWGLPKDYEQY
clone size: -; V gene: TRBV6-5; CDR3 protein: ASSLQGSNQPQH
clone size: few; V gene: TRBV15; CDR3 protein: ATSRGSVRGSDEQY
clone size: -; V gene: TRBV9; CDR3 protein: ASSSRQMNTEAF
clone size: -; V gene: TRBV28; CDR3 protein: ASSLSGLATDTQY
clone size: -; V gene: TRBV29-1; CDR3 protein: SVLRGHTGELF
clone size: few; V gene: TRBV6-5; CDR3 protein: ASPAETPRDYGYT
clone size: -; V gene: TRBV5-1; CDR3 protein: ASSLGAANTEAF
clone size: once; V gene: TRBV5-1; CDR3 protein: ASSEPGFYEQY
clone size: -; V gene: TRBV6-6; CDR3 protein: ASSYSAGGKTQY
clone size: -; V gene: TRBV7-9; CDR3 protein: ASSLVGLGRETEAF